The source of this TCR beta chain is a study of T cells after yellow fever vaccination. The study, taken as a whole, reports: Most primary-vaccination clones reappeared after the booster (about 96% CD4, more than 70% CD8).

This clonotype was counted a few times. Its target is not known. TCRdb recomputed calls from the 5' RACE reads with MiXCR, one row per CDR3 protein. The top ten hold more than 20% of the sample, which has around 310,000 distinct CDR3 sequences, roughly 4% seen once. V lost 5 bases and J 9 bases, leaving 12 bases between the germline ends. CDR3 length equals 12 residues. This receptor was obtained from a man aged 18 to 35 who received the YFV17D yellow fever vaccine. The V call is TRBV12-3 or TRBV12-4, the J call TRBJ2-3; D not certain. Sequenced material: PBMCs, taken 5 days after the yellow fever booster vaccination. The CDR3 nucleotides are TGTGCCAGCAGTGAAGCGTCCTACACGCAGTATTTT. This codes for CASSEASYTQYF.